Shown below are 25 T cell receptor beta chains from a single sample sequenced in a study of cytomegalovirus exposure and HLA in healthy donors. Primers for the PCR totalled 60 Vbeta and 13 Jbeta. TCRdb's copy holds only in-frame clones and misses some; the assay was immunoSEQ multiplex PCR. The data show some 130,000 clones, with around 79% seen just once and 3.1% held by the top ten. Sequencing used PBMCs. These receptors came from a female donor in good health and CMV-seronegative.

The chain employs TRBV6-5 and TRBJ1-1; D gene uncertain. V lost 2 bases and J lost 0, with 7 bases in between. CDR3 length equals 14 residues. The V gene's germline CDR1 is MNHEY and CDR2 SVGAGI. The DNA of the CDR3 is TGTGCCAGCAGTTACACCGGGGTGAACACTGAAGCTTTCTTT. Its protein is CASSYTGVNTEAFF.

The sample holds a few counts of this clone. CDR3 DNA: TGTGCCAGCAGCTTAGAGCCACCCTACGAGCAGTACTTC. It encodes CASSLEPPYEQYF. The chain is built from TRBV7-6 and TRBJ2-7; D gene ambiguous. The CDR3 runs to 13 residues. In germline, CDR1 is SGHVS, CDR2 FNYEAQ. Trimming left V 1 base short and J 2 bases short, with 6 bases between.

The V call is TRBV5-1, the J call TRBJ2-7; perhaps TRBD1 as D (5 bases). The CDR3 has 13 residues. Germline CDR1 is SGHRS and CDR2 is YFSETQ. V shed 0 bases and J shed 6 bases, with 10 bases lying between them. CDR3 protein: CASSLGGHREQYF. The DNA for the CDR3 is TGCGCCAGCAGCTTGGGCGGACACCGCGAGCAGTACTTC.

The chain carries TRBV5-1 and TRBJ2-3; tentative D call: TRBD1 (6 bases). This CDR3 has 12 residues. Per germline, CDR1 SGHRS and CDR2 YFSETQ. Trimming stripped 2 bases from V and 5 bases from J, with 6 bases between. The CDR3 loop is CASSLQGDTQYF. Here the CDR3 DNA reads TGCGCCAGCAGCTTACAGGGAGATACGCAGTATTTT.

This clone was seen more than once but under ten times. The chain combines TRBV5-5 with TRBJ1-1, with D unclear. CDR1 is SGHKS, CDR2 YYEKEE, per germline (reference sequence). Trimming removed 4 bases from V and 4 bases from J, with 11 bases in between. The CDR3 is 13 residues long. CDR3 amino acids: CASSMGTGTEAFF. CDR3 DNA: TGTGCCAGCAGCATGGGTACGGGCACTGAAGCTTTCTTT.

This clone was seen only once. This chain connects TRBV5-4 to TRBJ1-2; no firm D call. V gave up 3 bases and J gave up 8 bases, with 17 bases separating them. CDR3 length: 14 residues. CDR1 is SGHNT and CDR2 is YYREEE in the germline V gene (reference sequence). The CDR3 reads CASSSMTGVYGYTF. CDR3 DNA sequence: TGTGCCAGCAGCTCGATGACCGGGGTGTACGGCTACACCTTC. Drawing the rest from reference TRBV5-4 and TRBJ1-2, the complete variable domain is ETGVTQSPTHLIKTRGQQVTLRCSSQSGHNTVSWYQQALGQGPQFIFQYYREEENGRGNFPPRFSGLQFPNYSSELNVNALELDDSALYLCASSSMTGVYGYTFGSGTRLTVV.

Here the CDR3 reads CASSSDSGGDNEQFF. The CDR3 DNA reads as TGTGCCAGCAGCTCCGACAGCGGGGGGGACAATGAGCAGTTCTTC. The V and J genes are TRBV5-4 and TRBJ2-1; 10 bases are shared with TRBD2. Germline assignment: CDR1 SGHNT and CDR2 YYREEE (reference sequence). The CDR3 covers 15 residues. Trimming cost V 3 bases and J 5 bases; bases outside gene matches: 5. Looking up the rest from reference TRBV5-4 and TRBJ2-1 gives the full variable domain: ETGVTQSPTHLIKTRGQQVTLRCSSQSGHNTVSWYQQALGQGPQFIFQYYREEENGRGNFPPRFSGLQFPNYSSELNVNALELDDSALYLCASSSDSGGDNEQFFGPGTRLTVL.

The rearrangement joins TRBV13 to TRBJ2-1; TRBD2 agrees at 7 bases. CDR1 is PRHDT, CDR2 FYEKMQ, per germline (reference sequence). Unmatched junction bases numbered 3, after V lost 4 bases and J lost 0 bases. This CDR3 region has 15 residues. CDR3 DNA: TGTGCCAGCAGCTCCCTAGCGGCCTCCTACAATGAGCAGTTCTTC. Residues: CASSSLAASYNEQFF.

This clone has just one count. The chain joins TRBV4-1 to TRBJ2-7; D may be TRBD2 (5 bases). V was clipped by 1 base and J by 1 base, with 8 bases between them. The CDR3 is 14 amino acids. Germline loops: CDR1 MGHRA, CDR2 YSYEKL. The CDR3 reads CASSQGGWSYEQYF. CDR3 in DNA: TGCGCCAGCAGCCAAGGAGGGTGGTCCTACGAGCAGTACTTC.

The chain has TRBV6-5 and TRBJ2-5, with 10 bases identical to TRBD1. The CDR3 totals 15 residues. Trimming cost V 5 bases and J 2 bases; bases outside gene matches: 5. Germline CDR1 is MNHEY and CDR2 is SVGAGI. In DNA form, the CDR3 reads TGTGCCAGCAGTCACGGGACAGGGGAACAAGAGACCCAGTACTTC. Amino acids: CASSHGTGEQETQYF.

This chain joins TRBV18 and TRBJ1-3; 9 bases map to TRBD1. V was clipped by 8 bases and J by 2 bases; unmatched bases: 16. This CDR3 has 18 residues. Per the germline V gene, CDR1 is KGHSH and CDR2 is LQKENI. As DNA, the CDR3 is TGTGCCAGCGCACTTTTTCCTTCCGGGACAGGGACTGGAAACACCATATATTTT. Its translation is CASALFPSGTGTGNTIYF.

V and J are TRBV11-2 and TRBJ1-1, with no clear D. CDR3 length: 13 amino acids. CDR1 and CDR2 from the germline V gene are SGHAT and FQNNGV. V was pared by 5 bases and J by 8 bases, with 15 bases between. The CDR3 here is CASSGGSPAEAFF. The DNA for the CDR3 is TGTGCCAGCAGCGGCGGATCCCCGGCCGAAGCTTTCTTT. The whole variable domain, remainder taken from reference TRBV11-2 and TRBJ1-1, is EAGVAQSPRYKIIEKRQSVAFWCNPISGHATLYWYQQILGQGPKLLIQFQNNGVVDDSQLPKDRFSAERLKGVDSTLKIQPAKLEDSAVYLCASSGGSPAEAFFGQGTRLTVV.

This clone has only one observation. Other DNA sequences in this sample translate to the same CDR3. This chain connects TRBV13 to TRBJ2-7, with TRBD2 matching 15 bases. CDR1 and CDR2 from the germline V gene are PRHDT and FYEKMQ (reference sequence). This CDR3 has 15 residues. V gave up 3 bases and J gave up 4 bases; unmatched junction bases: 1. CDR3 nucleotides: TGTGCCAGCAGCTTGGGACTAGCGGGAGGTTACGAGCAGTACTTC. It translates to CASSLGLAGGYEQYF. Drawing the rest from reference TRBV13 and TRBJ2-7, the complete variable domain is AAGVIQSPRHLIKEKRETATLKCYPIPRHDTVYWYQQGPGQDPQFLISFYEKMQSDKGSIPDRFSAQQFSDYHSELNMSSLELGDSALYFCASSLGLAGGYEQYFGPGTRLTVT.

The rearrangement links TRBV6-5 to TRBJ2-7; D gene unclear. Looked up from germline, CDR1 is MNHEY and CDR2 is SVGAGI. V was cut by 5 bases and J by 3 bases, with 14 bases left in between. CDR3 length equals 14 residues. Here the CDR3 DNA reads TGTGCCAGCAGTCCCTTAGCTGCCCTCTACGAGCAGTACTTC. Protein sequence: CASSPLAALYEQYF.

The CDR3 sequence is CASSPRTSGAQTQYF. CDR3 nucleotides: TGTGCCAGCAGCCCGAGGACTAGCGGGGCACAGACCCAGTACTTC. The chain has TRBV7-9 and TRBJ2-5, with 12 nucleotides matching TRBD2. Germline V CDR1 and CDR2: SEHNR, FQNEAQ (reference sequence). J gave up 6 bases and V 5 bases, and 7 bases lay outside the gene matches. The CDR3 totals 15 residues.

The chain uses TRBV5-1 and TRBJ2-2; TRBD2 matches 12 bases. CDR1 is SGHRS, CDR2 YFSETQ, per germline. V dropped 4 bases and J dropped 6; count of bases not matched to a gene: 7. This CDR3 is built from 16 residues. The CDR3 loop reads CASSLLTSGSSGELFF. In DNA form, the CDR3 reads TGCGCCAGCAGCCTATTGACTAGCGGGAGTTCCGGGGAGCTGTTTTTT.

A few counts support this clone. This chain connects TRBV6-5 to TRBJ2-7; D gene uncertain. CDR3 size: 14 residues. V shed 0 bases and J shed 2 bases, with 8 bases lying between them. The germline V gene encodes CDR1 MNHEY and CDR2 SVGAGI. The chain's CDR3 is CASSYSTHAYEQYF. The CDR3 DNA sequence: TGTGCCAGCAGTTACTCGACTCATGCCTACGAGCAGTACTTC.

The V gene is TRBV30, the J gene TRBJ2-7; 10 bases are shared with TRBD2. The CDR3 totals 13 residues. CDR1 is GTSNPN and CDR2 is SVGIG in the germline V gene (reference sequence). Germline trimming cut 4 bases from V and 6 bases from J; bases unmatched to any gene: 6. CDR3 sequence reads: CAWKSGRAGEQYF. The CDR3 coding sequence is TGTGCCTGGAAGAGCGGGAGGGCCGGCGAGCAGTACTTC.

This chain uses TRBV15 with TRBJ2-3; 10 nucleotides match TRBD2. Germline CDR1 LNHNV, CDR2 YYDKDF (reference sequence). This CDR3 spans 17 amino acids. V was clipped by 0 bases and J by 7 bases; unmatched bases: 10. The CDR3 DNA follows: TGTGCCACCAGCAGAGATGAGCGGGAGGGCCCGGCCAATACGCAGTATTTT. Its protein product is CATSRDEREGPANTQYF. Filled out from reference TRBV15 and TRBJ2-3, the complete variable domain reads DAMVIQNPRYQVTQFGKPVTLSCSQTLNHNVMYWYQQKSSQAPKLLFHYYDKDFNNEADTPDNFQSRRPNTSFCFLDIRSPGLGDTAMYLCATSRDEREGPANTQYFGPGTRLTVL.

This chain joins TRBV30 and TRBJ2-1, with 7 positions matching TRBD1. The CDR3 contains 13 residues. Germline CDR1 reads GTSNPN; CDR2 reads SVGIG (reference sequence). The V and J ends lost 2 bases and 8 bases, in that order; junction bases with no gene match: 6. CDR3 in DNA: TGTGCCTGGAGTAAAAACAGGGGCGATGAGCAGTTCTTC. Translation: CAWSKNRGDEQFF.

CDR3 sequence reads: CASSLGGWGRPQHF. DNA of the CDR3: TGTGCCAGCAGCCTGGGGGGATGGGGGAGGCCCCAGCATTTT. The chain employs TRBV14 and TRBJ1-5, with D possibly TRBD1 on 5 matching bases. Deletions cut 4 bases from V and 9 bases from J, with 16 bases between. Germline V gene lookup returns CDR1 SGHDN and CDR2 FVKESK. The CDR3 length is 14 residues.

CDR3 DNA: TGTGCCAGCAGTTACTCGGGACTAGCGCGGTCCTACGAGCAGTACTTC. This translates into CASSYSGLARSYEQYF. The chain carries TRBV6-5 and TRBJ2-7, with 10 bases matching TRBD2. CDR3 length: 16 residues. Trimming removed 0 bases from V and 1 base from J; junction bases left unmatched: 3. From germline, CDR1 is MNHEY and CDR2 SVGAGI.

The CDR3, as DNA: TGTGCCAGCAGTTCTCAGGGTGACACTGAAGCTTTCTTT. This encodes CASSSQGDTEAFF. The V call is TRBV28, the J call TRBJ1-1, with D possibly being TRBD1 (5 bases). Germline CDR1 reads MDHEN; CDR2 reads SYDVKM. V lost 4 bases and J 3 bases, leaving 9 bases between the germline ends. The CDR3 spans 13 residues.

The chain links TRBV19 to TRBJ2-3, with a possible D match to TRBD2 (5 bases). Germline V gene lookup returns CDR1 LNHDA and CDR2 SQIVND (reference sequence). Trimming pared 5 bases from V and 1 base from J, leaving 13 bases between. The CDR3 consists of 15 residues. The CDR3 nucleotides are TGTGCCAGTAGTCTTACCACCGGGGGCACAGATACGCAGTATTTT. Translation: CASSLTTGGTDTQYF.

The rearrangement links TRBV6-6 to TRBJ2-1; possible D gene TRBD1, 6 bases. There are 13 residues in the CDR3. The germline V gene has CDR1 MNHNY and CDR2 SVGAGI (reference sequence). V dropped 4 bases and J dropped 8 bases, with 12 bases sitting between them. CDR3 DNA: TGTGCCAGCAGTTTACCGACAGGCGATGAGCAGTTCTTC. It encodes CASSLPTGDEQFF.